These 2 T cell receptor beta chains were sequenced from one sample in a study of vaccination effects on CD4 cells after COVID-19. These receptors' antigens are unknown. Subsequent to a culture period of around eleven days, CD4+ T cells were isolated. This table comes from immunoSEQ multiplex PCR, and its TCRdb copy is limited to in-frame clones, with some not included. The data contain 45,000 or so clones, 60% to 80% of them seen just once; the ten biggest clones take up roughly 9.4%. The input for sequencing was CD4+ T cells from PBMCs cultured without peptide, taken before COVID-19 vaccination. The source of these receptors is a human donor who had a prior SARS-CoV-2 infection.

The chain combines TRBV4-3 with TRBJ1-5; possibly TRBD1 for D (6 bases). The CDR3 extends over 15 amino acids. Trimming removed 0 bases from V and 5 bases from J, with 11 bases in between. CDR1 is LGHNA and CDR2 is YSLEER in the germline V gene. CDR3 coding DNA: TGCGCCAGCAGCCAAGATGCGGGGGGCCATCAGCCCCAGCATTTT. Its protein product is CASSQDAGGHQPQHF.

The CDR3 DNA follows: TGTGCCAGCAGCCTGGGAGCTGGCAGGGGCTATGGCTACACCTTC. The encoded protein is CASSLGAGRGYGYTF. The rearrangement uses TRBV3-1 (or the pseudogene TRBV3-2) and TRBJ1-2, with a tentative D call TRBD1 (6 bases). Germline CDR1 reads LGHDT; CDR2 reads YNNKEL (reference sequence). The CDR3 totals 15 residues. V was cut by 4 bases and J by 4 bases, with 16 bases left in between.